This TCR beta chain originates from a study of patients and donors after allogeneic stem cell transplantation. This clonotype came up a few times. Via MiXCR, TCRdb re-called the RT-PCR reads, giving one row per CDR3 protein. The sample consists of about 57,000 distinct CDR3 sequences, roughly 14% of them appearing once. V dropped 7 bases and J dropped 2 bases, with 9 bases sitting between them. Germline lookup yields CDR1 SNHLY and CDR2 FYNNEI. The CDR3 covers 12 residues. The chain links TRBV2 to TRBJ2-7; unclear D gene. The origin of this receptor is a human donor who was either an allogeneic HSCT recipient or a stem cell or donor lymphocyte infusion donor (not recorded which). It is not recorded whose cells these are; they may come from a transplant donor. The source material was blood, either unsorted or a sorted T cell fraction (not recorded which). The CDR3 bases are TGTGCCAGCACCGAACAGCCCTACGAGCAGTACTTC. Amino acids: CASTEQPYEQYF.